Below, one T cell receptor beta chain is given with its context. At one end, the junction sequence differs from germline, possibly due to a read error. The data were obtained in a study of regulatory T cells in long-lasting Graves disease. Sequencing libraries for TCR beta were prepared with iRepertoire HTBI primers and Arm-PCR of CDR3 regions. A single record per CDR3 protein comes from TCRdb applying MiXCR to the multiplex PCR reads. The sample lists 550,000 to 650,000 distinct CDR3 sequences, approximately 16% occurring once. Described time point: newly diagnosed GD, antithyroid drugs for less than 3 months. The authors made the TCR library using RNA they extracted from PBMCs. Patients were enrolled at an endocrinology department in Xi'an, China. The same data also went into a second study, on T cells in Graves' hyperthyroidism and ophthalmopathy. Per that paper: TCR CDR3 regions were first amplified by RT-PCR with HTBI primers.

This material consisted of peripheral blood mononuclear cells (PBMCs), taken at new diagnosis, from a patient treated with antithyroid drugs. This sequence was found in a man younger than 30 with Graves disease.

CDR3 region: CASIGEDTEALF. CDR3 nucleotides: TGCGCCAGCATAGGGGAGGACACTGAAGCTCTCTTT. The chain joins TRBV5-1 to TRBJ1-1; the D gene is possibly TRBD1 (5 bases). From germline, CDR1 is SGHRS and CDR2 YFSETQ. The CDR3 contains 12 residues.